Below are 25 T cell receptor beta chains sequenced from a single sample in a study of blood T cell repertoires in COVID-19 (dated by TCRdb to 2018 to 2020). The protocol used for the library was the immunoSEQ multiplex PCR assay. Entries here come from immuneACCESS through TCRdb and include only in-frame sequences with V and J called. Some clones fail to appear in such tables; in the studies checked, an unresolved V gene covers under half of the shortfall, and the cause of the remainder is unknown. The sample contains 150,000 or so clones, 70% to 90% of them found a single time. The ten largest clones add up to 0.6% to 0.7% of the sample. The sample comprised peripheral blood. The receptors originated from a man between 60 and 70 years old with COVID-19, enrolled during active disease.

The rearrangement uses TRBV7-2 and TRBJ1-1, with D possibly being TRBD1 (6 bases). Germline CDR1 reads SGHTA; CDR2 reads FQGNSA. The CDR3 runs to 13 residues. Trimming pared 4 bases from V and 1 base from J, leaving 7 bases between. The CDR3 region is CASSWGQNTEAFF. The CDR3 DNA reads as TGTGCCAGCAGCTGGGGACAGAACACTGAAGCTTTCTTT.

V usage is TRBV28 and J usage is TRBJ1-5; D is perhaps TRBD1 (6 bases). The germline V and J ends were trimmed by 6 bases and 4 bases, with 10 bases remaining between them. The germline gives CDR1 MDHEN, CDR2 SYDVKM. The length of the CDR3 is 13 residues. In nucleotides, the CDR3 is TGTGCCAGCAGCCTGCAGGGGAATCAGCCCCAGCATTTT. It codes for CASSLQGNQPQHF.

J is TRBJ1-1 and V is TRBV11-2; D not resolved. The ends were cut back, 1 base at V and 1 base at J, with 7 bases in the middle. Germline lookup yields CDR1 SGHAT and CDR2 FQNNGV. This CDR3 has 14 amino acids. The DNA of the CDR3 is TGTGCCAGCAGCTTAGGGCTTAAGAACACTGAAGCTTTCTTT. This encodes CASSLGLKNTEAFF.

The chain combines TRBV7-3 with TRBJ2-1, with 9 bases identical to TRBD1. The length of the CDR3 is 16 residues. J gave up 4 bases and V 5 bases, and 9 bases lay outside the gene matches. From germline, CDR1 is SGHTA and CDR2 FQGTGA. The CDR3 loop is CASSNPTGGFYNEQFF. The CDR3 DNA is TGTGCCAGCAGCAACCCCACAGGGGGCTTTTACAATGAGCAGTTCTTC.

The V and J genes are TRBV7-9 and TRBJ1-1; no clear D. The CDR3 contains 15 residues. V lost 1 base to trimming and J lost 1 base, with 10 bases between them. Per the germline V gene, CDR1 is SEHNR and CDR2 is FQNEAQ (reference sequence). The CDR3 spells CASSLDHSSNTEAFF. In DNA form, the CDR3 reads TGTGCCAGCAGCTTAGATCACAGCTCGAACACTGAAGCTTTCTTT.

The CDR3 region is CASGLVGGRVDEQFF. In DNA, the CDR3 is TGTGCTAGTGGTTTAGTCGGCGGGAGGGTTGATGAGCAGTTCTTC. The rearrangement joins TRBV12-5 to TRBJ2-1; 9 bases agree with TRBD2. CDR3 size: 15 residues. The germline V gene has CDR1 LGHNT and CDR2 FRNRAP. After removal of 3 bases from V and 8 bases from J, the junction contained 8 bases not matched to a gene.

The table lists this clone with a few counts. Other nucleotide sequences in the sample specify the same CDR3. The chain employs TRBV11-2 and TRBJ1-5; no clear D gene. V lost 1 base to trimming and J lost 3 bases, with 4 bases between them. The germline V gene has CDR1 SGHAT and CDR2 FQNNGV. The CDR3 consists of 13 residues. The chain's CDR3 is CASSLAVNQPQHF. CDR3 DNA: TGTGCCAGCAGCTTAGCTGTCAATCAGCCCCAGCATTTT.

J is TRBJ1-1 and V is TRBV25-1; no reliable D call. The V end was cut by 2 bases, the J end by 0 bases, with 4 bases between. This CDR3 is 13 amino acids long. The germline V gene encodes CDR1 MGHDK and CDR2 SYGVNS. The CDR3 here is CASSELMNTEAFF. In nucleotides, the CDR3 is TGTGCCAGCAGTGAACTTATGAACACTGAAGCTTTCTTT.

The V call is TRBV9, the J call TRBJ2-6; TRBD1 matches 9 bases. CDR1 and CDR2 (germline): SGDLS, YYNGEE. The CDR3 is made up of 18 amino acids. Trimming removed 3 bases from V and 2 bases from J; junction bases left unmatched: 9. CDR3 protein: CASSARRDRDAGANVLTF. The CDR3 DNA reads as TGTGCCAGCAGCGCCCGCCGGGACAGGGATGCTGGGGCCAACGTCCTGACTTTC.

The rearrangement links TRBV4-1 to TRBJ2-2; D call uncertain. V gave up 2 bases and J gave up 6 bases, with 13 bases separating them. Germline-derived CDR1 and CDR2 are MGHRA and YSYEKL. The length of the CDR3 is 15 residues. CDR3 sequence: CASSQNSVIPGELFF. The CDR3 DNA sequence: TGCGCCAGCAGCCAAAACTCCGTGATCCCCGGGGAGCTGTTTTTT.

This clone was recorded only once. The CDR3 loop reads CASQQGPNTDTQYF. The CDR3 bases are TGTGCCAGTCAGCAGGGTCCCAACACAGATACGCAGTATTTT. The genes are TRBV19 and TRBJ2-3, with a possible D match to TRBD1 (5 bases). Trimming shortened V by 8 bases and J by 2 bases, and 14 bases separated the two germline ends. This CDR3 is built from 14 residues. CDR1 and CDR2 (germline): LNHDA, SQIVND (reference sequence).

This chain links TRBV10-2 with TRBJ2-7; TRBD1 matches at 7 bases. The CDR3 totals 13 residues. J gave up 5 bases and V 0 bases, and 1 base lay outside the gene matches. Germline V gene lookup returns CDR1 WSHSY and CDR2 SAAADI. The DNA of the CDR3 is TGCGCCAGCAGTGAGTCTACAGGGGACGAGCAGTACTTC. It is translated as CASSESTGDEQYF.

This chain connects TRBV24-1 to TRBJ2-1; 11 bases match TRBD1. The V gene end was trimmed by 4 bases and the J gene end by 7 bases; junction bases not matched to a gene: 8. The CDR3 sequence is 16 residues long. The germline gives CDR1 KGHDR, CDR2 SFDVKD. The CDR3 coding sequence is TGTGCCACCAGTGACCCGGACAGGGGGCGAGAAAATGAGCAGTTCTTC. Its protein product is CATSDPDRGRENEQFF.

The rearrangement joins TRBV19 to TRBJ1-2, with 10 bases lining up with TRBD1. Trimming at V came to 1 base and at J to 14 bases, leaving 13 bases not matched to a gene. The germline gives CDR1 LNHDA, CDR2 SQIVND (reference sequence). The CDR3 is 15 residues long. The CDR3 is CASSIAATGGWWKTF. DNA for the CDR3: TGTGCCAGTAGTATAGCTGCGACAGGGGGCTGGTGGAAGACCTTC.

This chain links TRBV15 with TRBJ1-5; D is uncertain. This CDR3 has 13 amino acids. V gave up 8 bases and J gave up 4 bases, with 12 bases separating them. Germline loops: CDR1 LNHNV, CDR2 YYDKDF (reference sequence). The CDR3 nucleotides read TGTGCCACCGCTATGGGCCGTAATCAGCCCCAGCATTTT. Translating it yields CATAMGRNQPQHF.

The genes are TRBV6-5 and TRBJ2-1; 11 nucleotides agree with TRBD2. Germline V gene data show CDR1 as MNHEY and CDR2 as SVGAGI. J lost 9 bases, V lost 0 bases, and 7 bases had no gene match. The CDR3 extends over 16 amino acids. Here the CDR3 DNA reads TGTGCCAGCAGTTACTCCACTAGCGGGGGAAGGATTGAGCAGTTCTTC. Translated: CASSYSTSGGRIEQFF.

CDR3 protein: CASSPQGFDTEAFF. The DNA of the CDR3 is TGCGCCAGCAGCCCTCAGGGTTTCGACACTGAAGCTTTCTTT. This chain links TRBV5-1 with TRBJ1-1; D may be TRBD1 (5 bases). V dropped 4 bases and J dropped 3 bases, with 13 bases sitting between them. Germline CDR1 reads SGHRS; CDR2 reads YFSETQ. The CDR3 is 14 amino acids.

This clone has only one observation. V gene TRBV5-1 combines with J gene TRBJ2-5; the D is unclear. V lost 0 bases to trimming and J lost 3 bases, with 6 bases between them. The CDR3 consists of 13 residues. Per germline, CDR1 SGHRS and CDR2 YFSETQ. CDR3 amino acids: CASSLGSEETQYF. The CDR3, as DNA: TGCGCCAGCAGCTTGGGCAGTGAAGAGACCCAGTACTTC.

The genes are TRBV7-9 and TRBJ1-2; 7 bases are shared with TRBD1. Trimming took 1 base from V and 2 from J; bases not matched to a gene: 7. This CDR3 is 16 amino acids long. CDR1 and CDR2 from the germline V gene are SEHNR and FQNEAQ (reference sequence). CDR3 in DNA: TGTGCCAGCAGCTTAGGGGCAGGGGGATCGAACTATGGCTACACCTTC. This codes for CASSLGAGGSNYGYTF.

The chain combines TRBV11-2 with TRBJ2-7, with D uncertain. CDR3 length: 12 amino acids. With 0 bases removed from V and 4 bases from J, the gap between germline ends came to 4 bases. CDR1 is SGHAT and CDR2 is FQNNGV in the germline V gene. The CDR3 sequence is CASSLDSYEQYF. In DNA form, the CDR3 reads TGTGCCAGCAGCTTAGACTCGTACGAGCAGTACTTC. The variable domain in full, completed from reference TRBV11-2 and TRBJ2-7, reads EAGVAQSPRYKIIEKRQSVAFWCNPISGHATLYWYQQILGQGPKLLIQFQNNGVVDDSQLPKDRFSAERLKGVDSTLKIQPAKLEDSAVYLCASSLDSYEQYFGPGTRLTVT.

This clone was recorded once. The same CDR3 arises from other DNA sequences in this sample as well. The CDR3 loop is CASSTTGRNTEAFF. In DNA, the CDR3 is TGTGCCAGTAGTACTACAGGGAGGAACACTGAAGCTTTCTTT. V usage is TRBV19 and J usage is TRBJ1-1; maybe TRBD1 (6 bases). V was trimmed by 4 bases and J by 1 base, leaving 10 bases between them. Germline lookup yields CDR1 LNHDA and CDR2 SQIVND (reference sequence). This CDR3 spans 14 amino acids.

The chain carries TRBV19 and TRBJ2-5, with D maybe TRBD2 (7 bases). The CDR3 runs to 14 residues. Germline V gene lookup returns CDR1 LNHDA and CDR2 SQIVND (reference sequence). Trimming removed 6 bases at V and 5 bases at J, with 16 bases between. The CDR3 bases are TGTGCCAGTAGGGTGGGGGGGGCAGTGGAGACCCAGTACTTC. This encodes CASRVGGAVETQYF.

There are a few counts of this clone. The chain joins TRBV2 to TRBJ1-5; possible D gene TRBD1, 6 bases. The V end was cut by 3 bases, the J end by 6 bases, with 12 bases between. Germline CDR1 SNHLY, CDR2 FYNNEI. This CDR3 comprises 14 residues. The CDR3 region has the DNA TGTGCCAGCAGTGATCTCCAGGGGCGTCAGCCCCAGCATTTT. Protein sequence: CASSDLQGRQPQHF.

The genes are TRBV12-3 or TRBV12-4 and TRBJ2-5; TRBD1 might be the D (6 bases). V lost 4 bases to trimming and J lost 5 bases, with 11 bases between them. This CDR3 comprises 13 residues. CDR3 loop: CASSSTGLETQYF. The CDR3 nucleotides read TGTGCCAGCAGTTCGACAGGATTGGAGACCCAGTACTTC.

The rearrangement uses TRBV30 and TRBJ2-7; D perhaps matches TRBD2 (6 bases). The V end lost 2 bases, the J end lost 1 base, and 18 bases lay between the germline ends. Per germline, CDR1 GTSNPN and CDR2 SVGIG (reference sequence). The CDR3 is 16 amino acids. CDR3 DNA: TGTGCCTGGAGTCACAAAGCGGGCCAGGGTTCCTACGAGCAGTACTTC. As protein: CAWSHKAGQGSYEQYF.